This T cell receptor (beta chain) is drawn from a study of blood T cell repertoires in COVID-19. In the original analysis: Nucleated cell number was recorded as an estimate derived from reference gene primer amplification. Profiled with immunoSEQ multiplex PCR; TCRdb holds only in-frame clones, not every one. The DNA was the basis for D and trimming; V, J and clone size are from that table. The data show about 75,000 clones, with roughly 82% seen just once and under 25% held by the top ten. Germline CDR1 reads SGHAT; CDR2 reads FQNNGV. This CDR3 is built from 14 residues. Trimming stripped 0 bases from V and 1 base from J, with 5 bases between.

This clonotype was obtained from a woman in her fifties or sixties with acute or convalescent COVID-19. The gene calls are TRBV11-2 and TRBJ2-3; D perhaps matches TRBD1 (5 bases). Specimen: peripheral blood. CDR3 protein: CASSLEQGTDTQYF. The DNA of the CDR3 is TGTGCCAGCAGCTTAGAACAGGGCACAGATACGCAGTATTTT.